The T cell receptor beta chain under discussion was sequenced for a study of blood T cell repertoires in COVID-19 (TCRdb year 2020). In the study overall: Samples covering the acute and convalescent phases of COVID-19 were provided by collaborators in the United States, Italy and Spain. The material from the prospective study consisted of cDNA or gDNA derived from T cells, B-cell-depleted T cells, or PBMCs. Subjects who had been exposed to COVID-19, were actively infected with it, or had recovered from it provided the deeply sampled blood TCRbeta repertoires that made up the dataset. The repertoires were released in a freely available public database meant as a resource for research on the immune response to SARS-CoV-2. The samples were drawn from two sources: the first 160 participants of the ongoing ImmuneRACE study, and 1,000 to 1,500 subjects contributed by 6 global collaborators. Sample metadata almost always included a de-identified subject ID, COVID-19 status, age in years and sex. Where available, HLA class I and class II types were obtained from metadata supplied by the sample provider rather than from assay-based typing.

Results the study describes overall, beyond this receptor: How much clinical and demographic metadata was included differed by source and by participant, and the metadata was provided uncurated.

Sequences SGHTA (CDR1) and FQGNSA (CDR2) are obtained from the germline V gene. V ends up 9 bases short and J 2 bases short, with an unmatched junction base count of 2. The CDR3 contains 12 residues, cysteine and phenylalanine counted. Only the CDR3 part of the read is kept: 36 bases, read in frame from the first base. TCRbeta CDR3 regions were amplified from genomic DNA by means of the immunoSEQ Assay, a bias-controlled multiplex PCR. In the source study's methods: Within the assay, amplification of reference gene primers was used to estimate how many nucleated cells each sample contained. To quantify the absolute abundance of each unique TCRbeta CDR3 rearrangement, sequence reads were collapsed and filtered. For each sample, productive Simpson clonality was calculated by taking the square root of Simpson's diversity index across productive rearrangements. In its TCRdb copy, this immuneACCESS table keeps in-frame sequences only and misses some clones. Where compared with another copy, unresolved V genes explain less than half of these, and the others have no known cause. The V and J calls and clone size were taken over from that table, and D and trimming were inferred from the DNA. This sample holds 150,000 to 200,000 clones; under 90% were observed only once. Jointly, the top ten make up around 6.9% of the sample.

Collaborating institutions collected whole blood in K2EDTA tubes following their own protocols. For TCRbeta analysis, collaborator samples were shipped as frozen whole blood, as isolated PBMCs, or as DNA extracted from either sample type. On this clone itself: No cognate antigen has been identified for it. Per-base qualities were not stored, and no clone one base away is much larger.

Sequenced material: peripheral blood. The source is a man in his 60s with acute or convalescent COVID-19. Here the chain combines TRBV7-2 and TRBJ1-2; TRBD1 agrees with 8 junctional bases. In nucleotides, the sequence is TGTGCCAGTAGACAGGGGAACTATGGCTACACCTTC. Its protein product is CASRQGNYGYTF.